This T cell receptor (beta chain) is drawn from a study of T cell responses to AZD1222 COVID-19 vaccine. Whole-study results and caveats: With two AZD1222 doses given, Spike-specific TCR breadth and depth both rose. The sample set comprised mostly white British donors with more females, and clonal diversity was possibly underestimated.

Produced via immunoSEQ multiplex PCR; TCRdb's table is partial and in-frame only. The sample lists 150,000 or so clones; roughly 92% were seen once. This clone showed up just once. Its specificity is not known. Analysis merged second doses at about 4 or about 12 weeks. This CDR3 spans 16 amino acids. With V trimmed by 0 bases and J by 1 base, 6 bases remained unmatched. In germline, CDR1 is SGDLS, CDR2 YYNGEE. This chain uses TRBV9 with TRBJ2-7, with TRBD2 identical over 8 bases. The TCR originated in an adult who received the AZD1222 COVID-19 vaccine. Specimen: peripheral blood, collected 28 days after the second AZD1222 dose. The DNA of the CDR3 is TGTGCCAGCAGCGTAGGTGGCGGGAGGTCGTCCTACGAGCAGTACTTC. Amino acid sequence: CASSVGGGRSSYEQYF.